This T cell receptor (beta chain) appears in the sequencing data of a study of CD8 T cells in ankylosing spondylitis. Study findings and constraints: The study looked at matched synovial fluid samples from ankylosing spondylitis patients. Disease-linked clones were reported to be significantly enriched there. Clones linked with disease were CD8+ and fairly uncommon in the peripheral blood.

This clonotype came up many times. Antigen: not known. The V gene lost 0 bases and the J gene lost 4 bases, with 9 bases spanning the gap. This CDR3 contains 14 residues. From germline, CDR1 is WSHSY and CDR2 SAAADI. Scientists made TCR beta libraries using quantitative 5'-RACE with molecular barcodes. TCRdb reprocessed the 5' RACE reads with MiXCR, giving one entry per CDR3 protein. The sample lists about 220,000 distinct CDR3 sequences, roughly a tenth seen once, with under 25% in the top ten. The V gene is TRBV10-2, the J gene TRBJ1-1; unclear D gene. What was sequenced was blood, either unsorted or a sorted T cell fraction (not recorded which). The source of this sequence is a male donor with ankylosing spondylitis or in good health (not recorded which). The CDR3 reads CASSESTRGTEAFF. CDR3 bases: TGCGCCAGCAGTGAGTCGACGCGGGGCACTGAAGCTTTCTTT.